One and the same sample provided the 2 T cell receptor beta chains below, sequenced in a study of cytomegalovirus exposure and HLA in healthy donors. Assay: immunoSEQ multiplex PCR; the TCRdb copy retains only in-frame clones and omits some. The sample includes 250,000 or so clones, roughly 90% seen only once; the top ten take approximately 12%. The sequencing input was PBMCs. These receptors originate from a man younger than 35 in good health and CMV-seropositive.

The chain employs TRBV5-4 and TRBJ1-5; D is unclear. Germline CDR1 is SGHNT and CDR2 is YYREEE (reference sequence). The length of the CDR3 is 12 residues. The germline V and J ends were trimmed by 0 bases and 6 bases, with 4 bases remaining between them. CDR3 DNA sequence: TGTGCCAGCAGCTTGGCCGGTCAGCCCCAGCATTTT. Its translation is CASSLAGQPQHF.

The gene calls are TRBV7-9 and TRBJ1-2, with D perhaps matching TRBD1 (6 bases). Trimming left V 4 bases short and J 5 bases short, with 17 bases between. The CDR3 is 15 residues long. The germline gives CDR1 SEHNR, CDR2 FQNEAQ (reference sequence). The CDR3 DNA follows: TGTGCCAGCAGCTCCGTACAGGGTCTGGGGTATGGCTACACCTTC. It specifies CASSSVQGLGYGYTF.